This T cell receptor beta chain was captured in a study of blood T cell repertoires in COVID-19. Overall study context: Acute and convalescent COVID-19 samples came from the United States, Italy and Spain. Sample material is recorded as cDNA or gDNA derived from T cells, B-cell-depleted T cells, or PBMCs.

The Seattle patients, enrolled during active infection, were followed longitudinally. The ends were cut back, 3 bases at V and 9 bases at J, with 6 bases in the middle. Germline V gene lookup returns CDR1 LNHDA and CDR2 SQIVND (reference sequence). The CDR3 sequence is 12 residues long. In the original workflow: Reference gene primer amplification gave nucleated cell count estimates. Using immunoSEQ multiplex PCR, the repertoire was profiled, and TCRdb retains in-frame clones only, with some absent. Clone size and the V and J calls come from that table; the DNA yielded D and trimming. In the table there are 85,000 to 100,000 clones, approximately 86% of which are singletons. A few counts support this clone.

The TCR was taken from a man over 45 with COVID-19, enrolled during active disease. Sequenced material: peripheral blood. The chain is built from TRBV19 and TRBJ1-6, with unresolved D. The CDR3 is CASSMARSPLHF. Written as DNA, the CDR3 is TGTGCCAGTAGTATGGCACGTTCACCCCTCCACTTT.